This TCR beta chain was sequenced in a study of T-cell memory formation after mild COVID-19. Whole-study findings and limits: Pre-infection memory contained some responding clones, which suggested that cross-reactive memory had joined. Contracting clones, day 15 to 85, had balanced CD4/CD8, and later expanders favored CD4+. For second-wave clones that peaked at day 37, SARS-CoV-2 specificity went unverified. Mainly in CM and EM were contracting CD4+ clones; CD8+ were in EMRA.

Trimming shortened V by 4 bases and J by 10 bases, and 8 bases separated the two germline ends. The germline CDR1 and CDR2 sequences are SGHVS and FNYEAQ. The CDR3 consists of 11 residues. This clonotype has a handful of counts. No antigen is known for it. TCRdb itself ran the 5' RACE reads through MiXCR, one entry per CDR3 protein. Of under 150,000 distinct CDR3 sequences listed, 20% to 25% are singletons. This sequence joins TRBV7-6 and TRBJ2-1; D is unclear. This sequence originates from a man aged 18 to 29 who had mild COVID-19 (a few samples of this study predate the infection). Cell type and time point are not known. Source material: PBMCs or a T cell subset sorted from them (not recorded which). The CDR3 is CASSSIGEQFF. The DNA of the CDR3 is TGTGCCAGCAGCTCTATTGGCGAGCAGTTCTTC.